The clone carrying this T cell receptor beta chain was observed a handful of times. Antigen specificity is unknown. Germline V CDR1 and CDR2: DFQATT, SNEGSKA (reference sequence). CDR3 size: 15 residues. V was clipped by 0 bases and J by 6 bases; unmatched bases: 9. This specimen belongs to a study of blood T cells in healthy people across ages. Whole-study results and caveats: Across samples, TCR beta diversity tracked strongly with naive T cell percentage.

Through a sample-barcoded 5' primer and a J-beta primer mix, a second PCR was run for roughly 7 to 12 cycles. Through a template-switch adaptor with 12 random nucleotides, each cDNA molecule received a tag. TCRdb passed the 5' RACE reads through MiXCR, listing each CDR3 protein once. This sample has some 1.6 million distinct CDR3 sequences, with about 35% found just once. There were healthy Caucasian individuals from Russia, aged roughly 6 to 100, serving as donors. This sequence joins TRBV20-1 and TRBJ1-2, with TRBD1 identical over 8 bases. This TCR was recovered from a woman under 40 in good health. The material sequenced was blood. The CDR3 spells CSARDRTGGHHGYTF. In nucleotides, the CDR3 is TGCAGTGCTAGAGATCGCACAGGGGGACATCATGGCTACACCTTC.